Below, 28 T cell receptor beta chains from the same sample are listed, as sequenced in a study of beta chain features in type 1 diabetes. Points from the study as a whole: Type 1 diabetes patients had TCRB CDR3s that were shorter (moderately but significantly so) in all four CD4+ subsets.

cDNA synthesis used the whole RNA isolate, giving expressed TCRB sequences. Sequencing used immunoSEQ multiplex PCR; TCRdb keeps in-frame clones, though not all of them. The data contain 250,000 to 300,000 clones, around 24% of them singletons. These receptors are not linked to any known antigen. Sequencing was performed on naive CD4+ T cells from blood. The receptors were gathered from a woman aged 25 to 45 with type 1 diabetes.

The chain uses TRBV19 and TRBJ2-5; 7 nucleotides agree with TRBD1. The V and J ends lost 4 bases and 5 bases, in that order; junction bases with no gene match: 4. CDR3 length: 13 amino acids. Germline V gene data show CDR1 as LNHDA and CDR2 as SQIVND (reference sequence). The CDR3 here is CASSKGAWETQYF. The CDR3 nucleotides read TGTGCCAGTAGTAAGGGGGCGTGGGAGACCCAGTACTTC.

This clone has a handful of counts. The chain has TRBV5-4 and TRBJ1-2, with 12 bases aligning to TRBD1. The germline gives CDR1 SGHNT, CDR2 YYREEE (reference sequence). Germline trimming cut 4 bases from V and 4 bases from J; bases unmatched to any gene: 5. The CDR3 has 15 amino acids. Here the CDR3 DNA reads TGTGCCAGCAGCCTCGGGACAGGGGGCGCCTATGGCTACACCTTC. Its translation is CASSLGTGGAYGYTF. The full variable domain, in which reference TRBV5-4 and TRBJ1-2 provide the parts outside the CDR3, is ETGVTQSPTHLIKTRGQQVTLRCSSQSGHNTVSWYQQALGQGPQFIFQYYREEENGRGNFPPRFSGLQFPNYSSELNVNALELDDSALYLCASSLGTGGAYGYTFGSGTRLTVV.

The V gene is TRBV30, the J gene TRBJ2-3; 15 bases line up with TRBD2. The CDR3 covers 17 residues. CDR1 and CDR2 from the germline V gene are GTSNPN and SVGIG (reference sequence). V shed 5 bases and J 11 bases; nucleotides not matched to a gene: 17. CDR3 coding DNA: TGTGCCTGGGAAAGCCCGGGACTAGCGGGAGGCACGGACGGGCAGTATTTT. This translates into CAWESPGLAGGTDGQYF.

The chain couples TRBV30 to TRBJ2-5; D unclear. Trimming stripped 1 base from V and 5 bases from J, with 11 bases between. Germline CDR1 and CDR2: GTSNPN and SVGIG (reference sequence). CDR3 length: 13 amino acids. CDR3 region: CAWSGSGTETQYF. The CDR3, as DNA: TGTGCCTGGAGTGGATCGGGTACCGAGACCCAGTACTTC.

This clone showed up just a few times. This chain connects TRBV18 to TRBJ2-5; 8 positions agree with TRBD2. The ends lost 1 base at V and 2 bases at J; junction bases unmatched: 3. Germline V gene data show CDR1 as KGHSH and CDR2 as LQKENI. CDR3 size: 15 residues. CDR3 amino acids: CASSPQTSGQETQYF. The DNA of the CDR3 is TGTGCCAGCTCACCACAAACTAGCGGACAAGAGACCCAGTACTTC.

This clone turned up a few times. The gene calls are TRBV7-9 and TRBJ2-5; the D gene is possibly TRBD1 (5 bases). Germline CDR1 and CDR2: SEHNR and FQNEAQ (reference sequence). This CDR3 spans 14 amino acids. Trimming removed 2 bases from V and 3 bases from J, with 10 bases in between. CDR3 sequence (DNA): TGTGCCAGCAGCTTACAAGGGGCCGAAGAGACCCAGTACTTC. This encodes CASSLQGAEETQYF.

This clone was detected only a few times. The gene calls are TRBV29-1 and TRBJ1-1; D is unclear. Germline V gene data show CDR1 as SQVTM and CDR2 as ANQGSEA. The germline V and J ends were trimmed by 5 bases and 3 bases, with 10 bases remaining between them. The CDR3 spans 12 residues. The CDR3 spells CSVSGSYTEAFF. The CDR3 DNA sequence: TGCAGCGTTTCAGGCAGTTACACTGAAGCTTTCTTT.

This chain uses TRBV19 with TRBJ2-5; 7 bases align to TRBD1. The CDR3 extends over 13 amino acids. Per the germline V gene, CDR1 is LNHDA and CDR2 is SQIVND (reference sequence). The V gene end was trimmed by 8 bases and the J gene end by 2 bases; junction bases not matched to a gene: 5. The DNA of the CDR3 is TGTGCCAGTGCCGGGACAGTTCAAGAGACCCAGTACTTC. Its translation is CASAGTVQETQYF.

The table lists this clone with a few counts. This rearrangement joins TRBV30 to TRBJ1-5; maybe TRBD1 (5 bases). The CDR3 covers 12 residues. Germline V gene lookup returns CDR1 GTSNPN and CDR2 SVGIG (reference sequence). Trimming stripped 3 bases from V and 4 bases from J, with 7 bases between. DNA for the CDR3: TGTGCCTGGAGGACAGAAAATCAGCCCCAGCATTTT. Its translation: CAWRTENQPQHF.

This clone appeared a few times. The CDR3 DNA sequence: TGTGCCAGCAGGGTTTGGGGGGAAAACATTCAGTACTTC. This sequence encodes CASRVWGENIQYF. The rearrangement uses TRBV6-5 and TRBJ2-4; D may be TRBD2 (6 bases). V lost 6 bases to trimming and J lost 5 bases, with 11 bases between them. From germline, CDR1 is MNHEY and CDR2 SVGAGI. The length of the CDR3 is 13 residues.

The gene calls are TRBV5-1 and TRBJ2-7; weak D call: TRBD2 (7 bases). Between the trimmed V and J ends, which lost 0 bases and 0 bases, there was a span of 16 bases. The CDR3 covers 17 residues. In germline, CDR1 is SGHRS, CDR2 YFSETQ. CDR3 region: CASSLGGLSGYSYEQYF. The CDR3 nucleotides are TGCGCCAGCAGCTTGGGGGGGCTTAGCGGGTACTCCTACGAGCAGTACTTC.

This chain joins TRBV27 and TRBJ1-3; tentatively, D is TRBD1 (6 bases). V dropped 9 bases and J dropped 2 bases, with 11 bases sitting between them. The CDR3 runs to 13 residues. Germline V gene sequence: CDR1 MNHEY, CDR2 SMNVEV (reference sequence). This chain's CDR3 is CASTDRPGNTIYF. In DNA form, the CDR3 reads TGTGCCAGTACTGACAGGCCTGGAAACACCATATATTTT.

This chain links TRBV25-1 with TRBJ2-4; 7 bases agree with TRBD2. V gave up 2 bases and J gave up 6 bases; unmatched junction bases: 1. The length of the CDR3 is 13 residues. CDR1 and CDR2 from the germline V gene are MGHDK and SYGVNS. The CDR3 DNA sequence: TGTGCCAGCAGTGAAGGGACTATAAACATTCAGTACTTC. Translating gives CASSEGTINIQYF.

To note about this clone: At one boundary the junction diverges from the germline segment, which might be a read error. The CDR3 DNA follows: TGTGCCAGCAGAGCCGAGGACAGGAAGAACGCTGAAGCTTTCTTT. Translating gives CASRAEDRKNAEAFF. The V and J genes are TRBV28 and TRBJ1-1; 7 bases are shared with TRBD1. Germline CDR1 is MDHEN and CDR2 is SYDVKM. The CDR3 sequence is 15 residues long.

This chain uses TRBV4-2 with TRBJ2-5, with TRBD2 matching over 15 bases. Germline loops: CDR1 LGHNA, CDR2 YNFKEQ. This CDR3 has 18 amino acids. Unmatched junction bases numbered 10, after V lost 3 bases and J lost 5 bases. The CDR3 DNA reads TGTGCCAGCAGCCAGAGGACTAGCGGGAGGGGTACCCGGGAGACCCAGTACTTC. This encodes CASSQRTSGRGTRETQYF.

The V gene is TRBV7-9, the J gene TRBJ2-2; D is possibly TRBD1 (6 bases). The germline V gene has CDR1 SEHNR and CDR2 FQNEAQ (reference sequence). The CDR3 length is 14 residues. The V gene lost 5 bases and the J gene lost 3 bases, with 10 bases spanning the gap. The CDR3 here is CASSQQGDTGELFF. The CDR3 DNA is TGTGCCAGCAGCCAACAGGGCGACACCGGGGAGCTGTTTTTT.

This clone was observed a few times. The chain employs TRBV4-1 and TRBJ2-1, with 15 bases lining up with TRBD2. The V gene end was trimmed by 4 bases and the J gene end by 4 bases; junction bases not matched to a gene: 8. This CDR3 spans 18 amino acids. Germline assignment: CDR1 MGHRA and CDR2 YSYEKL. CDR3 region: CASSRLRTSGRVYNEQFF. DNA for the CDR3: TGCGCCAGCAGCCGACTACGGACTAGCGGGAGGGTATACAATGAGCAGTTCTTC.

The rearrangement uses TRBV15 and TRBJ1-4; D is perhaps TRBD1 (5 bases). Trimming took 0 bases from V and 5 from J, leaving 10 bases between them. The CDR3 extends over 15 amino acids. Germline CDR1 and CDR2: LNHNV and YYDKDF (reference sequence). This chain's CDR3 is CATSRDRGYNEKLFF. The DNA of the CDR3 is TGTGCCACCAGCAGAGATCGGGGGTACAATGAAAAACTGTTTTTT.

The CDR3 DNA sequence: TGTGCCATCAGTGCCTCGGACAGGGGGGCTTTCTTT. This sequence encodes CAISASDRGAFF. The gene calls are TRBV10-3 and TRBJ1-1, with TRBD1 identical over 10 bases. Unmatched junction bases numbered 4, after V lost 4 bases and J lost 11 bases. Looked up from germline, CDR1 is ENHRY and CDR2 is SYGVKD. The CDR3 is made up of 12 amino acids.

This CDR3 reads CASSIGAGGNQPQHF. CDR3 bases: TGTGCCAGTAGTATCGGGGCAGGGGGCAATCAGCCCCAGCATTTT. The rearrangement links TRBV19 to TRBJ1-5; possible D gene TRBD1, 6 bases. V gave up 3 bases and J gave up 2 bases, with 11 bases separating them. The CDR3 contains 15 residues. The germline gives CDR1 LNHDA, CDR2 SQIVND (reference sequence).

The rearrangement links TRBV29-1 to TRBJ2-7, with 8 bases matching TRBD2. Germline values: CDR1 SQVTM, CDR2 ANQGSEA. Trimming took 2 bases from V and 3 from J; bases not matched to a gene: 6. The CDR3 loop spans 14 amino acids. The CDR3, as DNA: TGCAGCGTTGAACGGCATAGCGGGGACTACGAGCAGTACTTC. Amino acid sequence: CSVERHSGDYEQYF.

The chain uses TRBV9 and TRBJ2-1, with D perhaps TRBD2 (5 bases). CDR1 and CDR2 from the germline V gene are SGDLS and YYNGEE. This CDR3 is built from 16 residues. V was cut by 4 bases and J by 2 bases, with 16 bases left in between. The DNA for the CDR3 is TGTGCCAGCAGCCCCCCTAAGCCAGCGGCCTACAATGAGCAGTTCTTC. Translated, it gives CASSPPKPAAYNEQFF.

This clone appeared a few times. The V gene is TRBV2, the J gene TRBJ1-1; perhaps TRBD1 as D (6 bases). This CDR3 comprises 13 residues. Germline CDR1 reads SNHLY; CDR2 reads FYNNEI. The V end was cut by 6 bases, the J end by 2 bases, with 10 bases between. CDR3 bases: TGTGCCAGCAGGTGGACAGTCAACACTGAAGCTTTCTTT. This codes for CASRWTVNTEAFF.

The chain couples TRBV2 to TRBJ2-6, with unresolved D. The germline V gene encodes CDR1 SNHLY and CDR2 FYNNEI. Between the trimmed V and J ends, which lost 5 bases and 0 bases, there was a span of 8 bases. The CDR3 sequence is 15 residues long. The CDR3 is CASSRHTSGANVLTF. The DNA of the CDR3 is TGTGCCAGCAGTAGACACACCTCTGGGGCCAACGTCCTGACTTTC. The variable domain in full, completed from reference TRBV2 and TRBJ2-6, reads EPEVTQTPSHQVTQMGQEVILRCVPISNHLYFYWYRQILGQKVEFLVSFYNNEISEKSEIFDDQFSVERPDGSNFTLKIRSTKLEDSAMYFCASSRHTSGANVLTFGAGSRLTVL.

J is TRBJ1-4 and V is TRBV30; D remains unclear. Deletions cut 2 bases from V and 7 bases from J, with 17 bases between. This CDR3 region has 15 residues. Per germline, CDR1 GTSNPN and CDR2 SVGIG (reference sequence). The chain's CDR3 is CAWSPRGGGPEKLFF. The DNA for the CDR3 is TGTGCCTGGAGTCCCCGTGGAGGCGGTCCTGAAAAACTGTTTTTT.

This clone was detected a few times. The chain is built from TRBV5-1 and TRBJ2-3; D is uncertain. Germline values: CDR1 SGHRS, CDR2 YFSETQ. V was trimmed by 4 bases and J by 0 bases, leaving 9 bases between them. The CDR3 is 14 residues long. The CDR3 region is CASSPLLSTDTQYF. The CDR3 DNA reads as TGCGCCAGCAGCCCACTACTAAGCACAGATACGCAGTATTTT.

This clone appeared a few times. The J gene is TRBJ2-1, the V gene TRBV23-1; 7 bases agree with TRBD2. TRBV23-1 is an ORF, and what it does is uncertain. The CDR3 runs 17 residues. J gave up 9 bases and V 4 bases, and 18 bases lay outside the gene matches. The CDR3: CASSLRSGGLDNFEQFF. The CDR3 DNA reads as TGCGCCAGCAGTCTAAGATCCGGTGGACTAGACAACTTTGAGCAGTTCTTC.

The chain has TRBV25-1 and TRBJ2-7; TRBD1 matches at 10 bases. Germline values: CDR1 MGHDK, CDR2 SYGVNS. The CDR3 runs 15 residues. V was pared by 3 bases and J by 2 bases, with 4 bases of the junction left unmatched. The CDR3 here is CASSETGGPTYEQYF. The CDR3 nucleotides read TGTGCCAGCAGTGAGACAGGGGGCCCTACCTACGAGCAGTACTTC.